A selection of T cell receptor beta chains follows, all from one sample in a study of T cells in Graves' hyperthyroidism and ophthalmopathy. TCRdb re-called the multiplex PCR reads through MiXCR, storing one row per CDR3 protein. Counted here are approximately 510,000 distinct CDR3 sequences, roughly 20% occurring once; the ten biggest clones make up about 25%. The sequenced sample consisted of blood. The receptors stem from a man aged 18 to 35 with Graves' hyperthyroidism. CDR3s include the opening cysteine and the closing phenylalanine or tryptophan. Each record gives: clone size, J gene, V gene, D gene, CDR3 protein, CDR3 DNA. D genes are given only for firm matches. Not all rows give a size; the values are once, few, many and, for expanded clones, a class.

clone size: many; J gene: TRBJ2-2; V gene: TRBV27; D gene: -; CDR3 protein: CASRSPTGELFF; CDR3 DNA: TGTGCCAGCAGGTCCCCCACCGGGGAGCTGTTTTTT
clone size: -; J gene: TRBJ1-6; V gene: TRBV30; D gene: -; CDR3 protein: CAWSSETGYNSPLHF; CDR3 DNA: TGTGCCTGGAGTTCCGAGACCGGCTATAATTCACCCCTCCACTTT
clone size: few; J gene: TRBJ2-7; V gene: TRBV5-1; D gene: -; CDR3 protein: CARRDRVHEQYF; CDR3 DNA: TGCGCCAGAAGGGACCGGGTCCACGAGCAGTACTTC
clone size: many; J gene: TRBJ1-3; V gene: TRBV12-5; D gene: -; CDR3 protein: CASAEGLPEAGNTIYF; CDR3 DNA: TGTGCTAGTGCCGAGGGACTGCCCGAGGCTGGAAACACCATATATTTT
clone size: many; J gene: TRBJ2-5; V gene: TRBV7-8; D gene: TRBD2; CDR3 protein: CASSLGRGTARTQYF; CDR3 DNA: TGTGCCAGCAGTTTAGGGCGGGGGACCGCAAGGACCCAGTACTTC
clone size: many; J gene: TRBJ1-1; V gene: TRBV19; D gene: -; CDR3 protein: CASSVRVNTEAFF; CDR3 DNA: TGTGCCAGTAGCGTCAGGGTGAACACTGAAGCTTTCTTT
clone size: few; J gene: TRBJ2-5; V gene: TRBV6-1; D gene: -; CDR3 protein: CASSEWKMGQETQYF; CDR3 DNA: TGTGCCAGCAGTGAGTGGAAAATGGGACAAGAGACCCAGTACTTC
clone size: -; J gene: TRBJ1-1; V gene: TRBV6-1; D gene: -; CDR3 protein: CASSERSGMNTEAFF; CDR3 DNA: TGTGCCAGCAGTGAGAGGTCGGGGATGAACACTGAAGCTTTCTTT
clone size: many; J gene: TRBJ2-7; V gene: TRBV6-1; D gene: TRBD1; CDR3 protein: CASSETQGAYEQYF; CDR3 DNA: TGTGCCAGCAGTGAAACCCAGGGGGCTTACGAGCAGTACTTC
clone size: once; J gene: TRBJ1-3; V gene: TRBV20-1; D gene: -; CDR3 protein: CSARALESGNTIYF; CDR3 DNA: TGCAGTGCTAGGGCCCTTGAATCCGGAAACACCATATATTTT
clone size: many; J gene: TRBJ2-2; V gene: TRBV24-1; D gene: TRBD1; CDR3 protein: CATSDIRTDRGTGELFF; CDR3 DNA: TGTGCCACCAGTGATATTAGGACGGACAGGGGCACCGGGGAGCTGTTTTTT
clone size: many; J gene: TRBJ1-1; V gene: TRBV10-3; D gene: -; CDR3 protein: CAISELDPTLNTEAFF; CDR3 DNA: TGTGCCATCAGTGAGTTGGACCCCACACTAAACACTGAAGCTTTCTTT
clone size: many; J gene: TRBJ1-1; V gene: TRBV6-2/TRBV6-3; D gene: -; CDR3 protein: CASSDRRGGEAFF; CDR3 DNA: TGTGCCAGCAGCGATCGAAGGGGCGGGGAAGCTTTCTTT
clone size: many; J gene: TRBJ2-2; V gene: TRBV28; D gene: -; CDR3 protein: CASSFLDRLGVGELFF; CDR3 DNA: TGTGCCAGCAGTTTCCTCGACAGGTTAGGGGTCGGGGAGCTGTTTTTT